This TCR beta chain emerged from a study of blood T cell repertoires in COVID-19. The table came from immunoSEQ multiplex PCR; TCRdb's copy has only in-frame clones and leaves some out. The sample carries about 280,000 clones, around 87% recorded once. The germline V gene encodes CDR1 SGHRS and CDR2 YFSETQ. The J segment lost 4 bases and the V segment lost 7 bases, leaving 7 bases of the junction unmatched. The CDR3 consists of 14 residues. This receptor was obtained from a woman aged 18-35 years with acute COVID-19. The sample consisted of PBMCs or T cells enriched from blood (not recorded which). The chain employs TRBV5-1 and TRBJ2-3; 9 bases fit TRBD2. The CDR3 bases are TGCGCCAGCGGGGCGGGAGGGAGCGCAGATACGCAGTATTTT. Translated: CASGAGGSADTQYF.